This T cell receptor (beta chain) came from a study of blood T cell repertoires in COVID-19. Study summary: The study drew acute and convalescent COVID-19 samples from the United States, Italy and Spain. In each case, the material was cDNA or gDNA derived from T cells, B-cell-depleted T cells, or PBMCs.

This clone has only one observation. The CDR3 loop spans 13 amino acids. V lost 5 bases and J lost 7; bases outside the gene matches: 4. Germline values: CDR1 SGHVS, CDR2 FQNEAQ. In the source study's methods: Amplification of reference gene primers provided the estimated nucleated cell counts. Sequencing was performed with immunoSEQ multiplex PCR; in TCRdb, only in-frame clones are kept and a portion is missing. Clone size and the V and J calls come from that table; the DNA yielded D and trimming. Of some 370,000 clones detected, around 89% appear once; the ten largest clones hold over 1%. This chain connects TRBV7-8 to TRBJ1-1; the match to TRBD1 covers 10 bases. Source material: peripheral blood. This TCR derives from a man aged 35 to 55 with acute or convalescent COVID-19. CDR3 nucleotides: TGTGCCAGCAGCCTAGACAGGGGGCTTGAAGCTTTCTTT. Its protein is CASSLDRGLEAFF.